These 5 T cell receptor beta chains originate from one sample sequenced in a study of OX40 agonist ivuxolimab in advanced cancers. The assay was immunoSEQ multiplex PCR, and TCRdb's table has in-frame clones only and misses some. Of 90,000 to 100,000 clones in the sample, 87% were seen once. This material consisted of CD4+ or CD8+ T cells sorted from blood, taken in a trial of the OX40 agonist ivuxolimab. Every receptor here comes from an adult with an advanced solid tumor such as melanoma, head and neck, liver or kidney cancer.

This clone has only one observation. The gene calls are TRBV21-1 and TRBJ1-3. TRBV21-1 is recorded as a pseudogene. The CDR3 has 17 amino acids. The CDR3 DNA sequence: TGTGCCAGCAGCAAAGATGGGGGGCCCAAGGATGGAAACACCATATATTTT. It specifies CASSKDGGPKDGNTIYF.

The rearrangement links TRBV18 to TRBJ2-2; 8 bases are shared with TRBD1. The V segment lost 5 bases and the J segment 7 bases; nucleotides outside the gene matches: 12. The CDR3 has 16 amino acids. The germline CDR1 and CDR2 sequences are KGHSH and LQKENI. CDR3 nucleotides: TGTGCCAGCTCATCCACGGCGGACAGGGCTATCGGGGAGCTGTTTTTT. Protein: CASSSTADRAIGELFF.

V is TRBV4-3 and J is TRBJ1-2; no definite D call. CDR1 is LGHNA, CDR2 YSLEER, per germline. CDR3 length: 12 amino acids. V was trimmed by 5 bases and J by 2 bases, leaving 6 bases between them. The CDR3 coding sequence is TGCGCCAGCAGCTTCGGGAACTATGGCTACACCTTC. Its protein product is CASSFGNYGYTF.

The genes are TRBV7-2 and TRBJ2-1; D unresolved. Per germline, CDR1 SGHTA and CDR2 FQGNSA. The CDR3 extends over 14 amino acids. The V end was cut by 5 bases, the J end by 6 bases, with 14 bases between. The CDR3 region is CASSPLRVSNEQFF. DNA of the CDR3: TGTGCCAGCAGCCCCCTCCGGGTATCCAATGAGCAGTTCTTC. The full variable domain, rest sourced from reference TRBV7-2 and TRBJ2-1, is GAGVSQSPSNKVTEKGKDVELRCDPISGHTALYWYRQSLGQGLEFLIYFQGNSAPDKSGLPSDRFSAERTGGSVSTLTIQRTQQEDSAVYLCASSPLRVSNEQFFGPGTRLTVL.

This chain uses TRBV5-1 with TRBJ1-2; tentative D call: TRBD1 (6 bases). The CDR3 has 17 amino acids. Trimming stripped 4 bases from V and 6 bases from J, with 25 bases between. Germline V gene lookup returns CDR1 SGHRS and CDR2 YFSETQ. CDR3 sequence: CASSLEQGITDPDGYTF. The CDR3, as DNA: TGCGCCAGCAGCCTGGAGCAGGGGATCACCGATCCCGATGGCTACACCTTC.